This paragraph covers one TCR beta chain sequence. CDR1 is MNHNY and CDR2 is SVGAGI in the germline V gene (reference sequence). The CDR3 has 13 amino acids. The junction had 6 bases not matched to a gene; V was cut back by 5 bases and J by 6 bases. Some clones are missing from TCRdb's copy, which holds only in-frame ones; the method was immunoSEQ multiplex PCR. This sample carries approximately 50,000 clones, roughly nine tenths of them seen once, and the ten largest clones take 2.2%. The entry originates in a study of blood T cell repertoires in COVID-19. Study-level background: PBMCs, B-cell-depleted T cells, or T cells provided the cDNA or gDNA that made up the material.

The specimen sequenced was peripheral blood. The TCR was taken from a human donor in a cohort sampled during active COVID-19. V is TRBV6-6 and J is TRBJ2-7, with 8 bases matching TRBD2. The CDR3 loop is CASSRETSVEQYF. The CDR3, as DNA: TGTGCCAGCAGTCGCGAGACTAGCGTCGAGCAGTACTTC.